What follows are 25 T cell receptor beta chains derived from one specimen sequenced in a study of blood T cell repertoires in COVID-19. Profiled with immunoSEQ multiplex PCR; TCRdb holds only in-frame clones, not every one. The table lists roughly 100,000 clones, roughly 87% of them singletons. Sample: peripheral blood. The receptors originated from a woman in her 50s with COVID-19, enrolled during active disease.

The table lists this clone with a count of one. Here the CDR3 reads CASSPQGASNQPQHF. CDR3 in DNA: TGTGCCAGCAGCCCACAGGGGGCAAGCAATCAGCCCCAGCATTTT. The rearrangement joins TRBV3-1 (or the pseudogene TRBV3-2) to TRBJ1-5, with 9 bases matching TRBD1. Germline V lookup: CDR1 LGHDT, CDR2 YNNKEL (reference sequence). The V segment lost 4 bases and the J segment 1 base; nucleotides outside the gene matches: 2. There are 15 residues in the CDR3.

CDR3 sequence: CASSPTSQAYNEQFF. The CDR3 DNA follows: TGTGCCAGCAGCCCTACTAGCCAAGCATACAATGAGCAGTTCTTC. J is TRBJ2-1 and V is TRBV7-2, with a weak D call TRBD2 (6 bases). The CDR3 contains 15 residues. In germline, CDR1 is SGHTA, CDR2 FQGNSA. The V end lost 5 bases, the J end lost 4 bases, and 15 bases lay between the germline ends.

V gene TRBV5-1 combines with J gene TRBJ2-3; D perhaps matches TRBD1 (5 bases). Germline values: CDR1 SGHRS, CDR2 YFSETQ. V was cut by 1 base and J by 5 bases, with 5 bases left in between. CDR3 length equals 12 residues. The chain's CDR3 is CASSLRGDTQYF. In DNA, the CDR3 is TGCGCCAGCAGCTTGAGGGGAGATACGCAGTATTTT. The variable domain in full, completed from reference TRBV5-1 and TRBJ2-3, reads KAGVTQTPRYLIKTRGQQVTLSCSPISGHRSVSWYQQTPGQGLQFLFEYFSETQRNKGNFPGRFSGRQFSNSRSEMNVSTLELGDSALYLCASSLRGDTQYFGPGTRLTVL.

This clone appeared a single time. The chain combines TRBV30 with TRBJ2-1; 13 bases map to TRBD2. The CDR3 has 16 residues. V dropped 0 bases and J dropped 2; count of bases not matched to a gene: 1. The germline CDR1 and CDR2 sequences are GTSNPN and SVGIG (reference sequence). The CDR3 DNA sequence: TGTGCCTGGAGTGTAACTAGCGGGGGGGCCTACAATGAGCAGTTCTTC. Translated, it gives CAWSVTSGGAYNEQFF.

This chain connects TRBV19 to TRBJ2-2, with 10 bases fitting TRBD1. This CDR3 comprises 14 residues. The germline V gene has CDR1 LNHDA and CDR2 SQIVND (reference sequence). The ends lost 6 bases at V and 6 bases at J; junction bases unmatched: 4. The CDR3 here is CASSLTGGPGELFF. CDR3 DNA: TGTGCCAGTAGCCTGACAGGGGGCCCCGGGGAGCTGTTTTTT.

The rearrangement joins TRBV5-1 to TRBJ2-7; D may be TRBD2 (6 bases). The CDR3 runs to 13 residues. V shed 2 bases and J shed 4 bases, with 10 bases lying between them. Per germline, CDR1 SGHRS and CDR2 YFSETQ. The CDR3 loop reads CASSFLRGYEQYF. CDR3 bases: TGCGCCAGCAGCTTCTTGCGGGGTTACGAGCAGTACTTC.

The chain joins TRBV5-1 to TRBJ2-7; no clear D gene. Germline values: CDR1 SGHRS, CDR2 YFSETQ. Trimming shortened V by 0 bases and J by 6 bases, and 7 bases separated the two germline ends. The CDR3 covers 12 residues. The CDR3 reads CASSLGLGEQYF. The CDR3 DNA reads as TGCGCCAGCAGCTTGGGACTTGGCGAGCAGTACTTC.

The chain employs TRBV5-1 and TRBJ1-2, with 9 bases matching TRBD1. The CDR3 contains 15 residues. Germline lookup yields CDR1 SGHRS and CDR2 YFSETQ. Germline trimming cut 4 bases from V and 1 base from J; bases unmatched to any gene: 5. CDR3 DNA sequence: TGCGCCAGCAGCCTACAGGGGGCGGGTAACTATGGCTACACCTTC. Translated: CASSLQGAGNYGYTF. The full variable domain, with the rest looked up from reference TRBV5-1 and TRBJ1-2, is KAGVTQTPRYLIKTRGQQVTLSCSPISGHRSVSWYQQTPGQGLQFLFEYFSETQRNKGNFPGRFSGRQFSNSRSEMNVSTLELGDSALYLCASSLQGAGNYGYTFGSGTRLTVV.

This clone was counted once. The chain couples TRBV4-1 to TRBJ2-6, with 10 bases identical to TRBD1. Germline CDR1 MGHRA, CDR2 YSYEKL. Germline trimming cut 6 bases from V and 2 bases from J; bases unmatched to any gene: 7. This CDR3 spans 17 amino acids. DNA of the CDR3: TGCGCCAGCAGTCCTGGACAGGGGGTGACTGGGGCCAACGTCCTGACTTTC. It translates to CASSPGQGVTGANVLTF.

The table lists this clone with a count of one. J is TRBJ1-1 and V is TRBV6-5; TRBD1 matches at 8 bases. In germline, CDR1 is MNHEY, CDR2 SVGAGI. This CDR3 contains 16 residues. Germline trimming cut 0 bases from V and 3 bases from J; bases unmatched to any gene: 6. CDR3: CASSYSFQGADTEAFF. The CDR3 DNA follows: TGTGCCAGCAGTTACTCGTTTCAGGGGGCTGACACTGAAGCTTTCTTT.

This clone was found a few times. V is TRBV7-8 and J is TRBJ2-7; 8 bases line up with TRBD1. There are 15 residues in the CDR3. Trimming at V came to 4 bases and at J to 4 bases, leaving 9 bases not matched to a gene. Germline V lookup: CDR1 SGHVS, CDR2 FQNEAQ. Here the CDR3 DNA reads TGTGCCAGCAGCTCTCCCGGACAGGGAAGTTACGAGCAGTACTTC. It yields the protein CASSSPGQGSYEQYF.

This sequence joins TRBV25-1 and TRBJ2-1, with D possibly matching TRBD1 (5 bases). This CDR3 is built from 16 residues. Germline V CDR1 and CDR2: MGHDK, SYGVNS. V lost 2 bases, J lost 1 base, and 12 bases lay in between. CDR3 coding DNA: TGTGCCAGCAGTGAACGTGGACACGGGTCCTACAATGAGCAGTTCTTC. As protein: CASSERGHGSYNEQFF. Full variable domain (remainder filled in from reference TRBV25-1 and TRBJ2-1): EADIYQTPRYLVIGTGKKITLECSQTMGHDKMYWYQQDPGMELHLIHYSYGVNSTEKGDLSSESTVSRIRTEHFPLTLESARPSHTSQYLCASSERGHGSYNEQFFGPGTRLTVL.

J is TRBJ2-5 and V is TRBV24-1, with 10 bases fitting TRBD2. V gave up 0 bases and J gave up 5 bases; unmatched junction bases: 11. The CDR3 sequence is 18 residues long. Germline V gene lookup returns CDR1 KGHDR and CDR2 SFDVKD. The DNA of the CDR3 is TGTGCCACCAGTGATTTGTACCAGCGGGGGGGCTGCTGTGAGACCCAGTACTTC. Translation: CATSDLYQRGGCCETQYF.

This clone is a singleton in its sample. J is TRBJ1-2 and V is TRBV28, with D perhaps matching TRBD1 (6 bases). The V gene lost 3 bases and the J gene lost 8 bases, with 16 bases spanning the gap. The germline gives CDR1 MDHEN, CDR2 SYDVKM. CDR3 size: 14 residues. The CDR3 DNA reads TGTGCCAGCAGTTTGGAGTATCAGGGGCGGGGCTACACCTTC. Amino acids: CASSLEYQGRGYTF.

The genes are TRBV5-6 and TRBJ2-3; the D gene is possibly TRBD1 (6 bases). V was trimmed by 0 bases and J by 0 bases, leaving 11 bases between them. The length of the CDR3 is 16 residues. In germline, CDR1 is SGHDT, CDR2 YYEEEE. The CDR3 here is CASSLVGALSTDTQYF. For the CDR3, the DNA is TGTGCCAGCAGCTTGGTGGGGGCGTTGAGCACAGATACGCAGTATTTT. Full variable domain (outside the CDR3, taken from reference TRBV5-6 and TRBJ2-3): DAGVTQSPTHLIKTRGQQVTLRCSPKSGHDTVSWYQQALGQGPQFIFQYYEEEERQRGNFPDRFSGHQFPNYSSELNVNALLLGDSALYLCASSLVGALSTDTQYFGPGTRLTVL.

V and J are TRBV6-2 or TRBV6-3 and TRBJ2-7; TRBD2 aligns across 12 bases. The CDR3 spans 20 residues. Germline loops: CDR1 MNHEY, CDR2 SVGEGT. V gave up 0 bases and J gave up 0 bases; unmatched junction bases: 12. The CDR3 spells CASSYSTGTSGLLSSYEQYF. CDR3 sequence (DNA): TGTGCCAGCAGTTACTCAACCGGGACTAGCGGGTTATTAAGCTCCTACGAGCAGTACTTC.

The CDR3 region has the DNA TGTGCCAGCAGTGACGGCCTGAACCCCACAGATACGCAGTATTTT. Amino acid sequence: CASSDGLNPTDTQYF. This chain uses TRBV6-4 with TRBJ2-3; no definite D call. This CDR3 contains 15 residues. The germline gives CDR1 MRHNA, CDR2 SNTAGT. With 2 bases removed from V and 2 bases from J, the gap between germline ends came to 11 bases.

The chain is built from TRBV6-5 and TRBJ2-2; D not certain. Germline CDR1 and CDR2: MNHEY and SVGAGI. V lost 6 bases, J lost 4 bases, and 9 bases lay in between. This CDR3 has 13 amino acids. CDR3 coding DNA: TGTGCCAGCAGGGCTAGTCTCACCGGGGAGCTGTTTTTT. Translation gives CASRASLTGELFF.

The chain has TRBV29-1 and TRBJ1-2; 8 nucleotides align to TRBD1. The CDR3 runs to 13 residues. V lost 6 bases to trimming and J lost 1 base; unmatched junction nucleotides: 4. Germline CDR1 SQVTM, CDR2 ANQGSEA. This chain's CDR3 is CSVETGDNYGYTF. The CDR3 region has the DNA TGCAGCGTAGAGACAGGGGATAACTATGGCTACACCTTC.

CDR3 protein: CASPPAAGEGRWWGERNIQYF. CDR3 sequence (DNA): TGTGCCAGCCCCCCTGCGGCAGGGGAGGGCCGGTGGTGGGGAGAGAGAAACATTCAGTACTTC. The V gene is TRBV7-7, the J gene TRBJ2-4; TRBD2 is a possible D gene (7 bases). There are 21 residues in the CDR3. The germline V and J ends were trimmed by 8 bases and 6 bases, with 38 bases remaining between them. Germline loops: CDR1 SSHAT, CDR2 FNYEAQ (reference sequence).

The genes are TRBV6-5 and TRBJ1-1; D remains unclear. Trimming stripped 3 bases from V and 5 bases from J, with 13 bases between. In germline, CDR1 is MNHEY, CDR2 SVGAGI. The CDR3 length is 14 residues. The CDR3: CASSYGPTGTEAFF. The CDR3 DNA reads TGTGCCAGCAGTTATGGTCCAACCGGGACTGAAGCTTTCTTT.

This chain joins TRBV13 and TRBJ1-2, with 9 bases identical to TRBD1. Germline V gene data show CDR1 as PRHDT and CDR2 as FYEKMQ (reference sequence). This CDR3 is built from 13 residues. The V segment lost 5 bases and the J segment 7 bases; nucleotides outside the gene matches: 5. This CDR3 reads CASSPTGGAGYTF. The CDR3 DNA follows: TGTGCCAGCAGCCCAACAGGGGGCGCTGGCTACACCTTC.

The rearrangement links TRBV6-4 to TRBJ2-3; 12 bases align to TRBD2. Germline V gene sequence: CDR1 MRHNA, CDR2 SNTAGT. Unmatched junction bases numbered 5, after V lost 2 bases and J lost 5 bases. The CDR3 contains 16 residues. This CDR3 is CASSDLAGGRGDTQYF. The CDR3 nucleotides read TGTGCCAGCAGTGACCTAGCGGGGGGGCGAGGAGATACGCAGTATTTT.

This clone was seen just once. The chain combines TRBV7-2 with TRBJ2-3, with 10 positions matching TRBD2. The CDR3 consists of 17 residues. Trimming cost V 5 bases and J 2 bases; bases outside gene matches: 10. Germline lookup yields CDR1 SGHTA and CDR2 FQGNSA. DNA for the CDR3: TGTGCCAGCAGCCCTCGGGTAGCGGGGGGCCCCACAGATACGCAGTATTTT. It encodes CASSPRVAGGPTDTQYF.

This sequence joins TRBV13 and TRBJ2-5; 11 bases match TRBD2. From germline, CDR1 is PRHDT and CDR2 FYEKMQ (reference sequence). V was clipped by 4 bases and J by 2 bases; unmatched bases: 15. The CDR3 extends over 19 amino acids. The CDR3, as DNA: TGTGCCAGCAGCTCCCTGGCCCTAGCGGGGGGATATGGGCAAGAGACCCAGTACTTC. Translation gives CASSSLALAGGYGQETQYF.